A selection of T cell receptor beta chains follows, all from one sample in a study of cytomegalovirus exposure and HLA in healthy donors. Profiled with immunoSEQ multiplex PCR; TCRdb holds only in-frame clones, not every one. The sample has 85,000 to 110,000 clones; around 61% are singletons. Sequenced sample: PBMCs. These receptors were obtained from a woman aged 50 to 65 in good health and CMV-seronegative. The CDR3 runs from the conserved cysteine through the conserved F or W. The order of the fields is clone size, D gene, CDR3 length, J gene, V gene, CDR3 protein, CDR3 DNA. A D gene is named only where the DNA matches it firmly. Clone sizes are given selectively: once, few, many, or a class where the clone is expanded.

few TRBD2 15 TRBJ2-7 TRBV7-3 CASSLDGGNFYEQYF TGTGCCAGCAGCTTAGACGGGGGGAATTTTTACGAGCAGTACTTC
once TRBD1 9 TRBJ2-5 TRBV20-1 CSAYRGLNF TGCAGTGCTTACAGGGGGCTAAACTTC
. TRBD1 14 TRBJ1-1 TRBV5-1 CASSHRDSRVEAFF TGCGCCAGCAGCCACAGGGACAGTCGGGTGGAAGCTTTCTTT
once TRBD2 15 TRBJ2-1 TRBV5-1 CASSVTSGDYNEQFF TGCGCCAGCAGCGTGACTAGCGGGGACTACAATGAGCAGTTCTTC
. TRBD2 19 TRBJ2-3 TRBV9 CASTSTIGGRASPSDTQYF TGTGCCAGCACCTCGACGATTGGCGGGAGGGCCTCTCCCTCAGATACGCAGTATTTT
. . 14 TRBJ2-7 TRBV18 CASSPPTGPYEQYF TGTGCCAGCTCACCCCCGACAGGACCGTACGAGCAGTACTTC
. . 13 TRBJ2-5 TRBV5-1 CASSLAPGETQYF TGCGCCAGCAGCTTGGCACCAGGGGAGACCCAGTACTTC
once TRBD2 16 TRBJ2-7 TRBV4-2 CASSQGWAGETYEQYF TGTGCCAGCAGCCAAGGCTGGGCGGGGGAAACCTACGAGCAGTACTTC
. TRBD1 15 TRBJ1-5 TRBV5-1 CASSLGTGGNEPQHF TGCGCCAGCAGCTTGGGGACAGGGGGAAACGAGCCCCAGCATTTT
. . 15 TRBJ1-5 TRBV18 CASSLTAYSNQPQHF TGTGCCAGCTCATTGACAGCTTATAGCAATCAGCCCCAGCATTTT
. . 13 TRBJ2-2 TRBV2 CASSDRGRGELFF TGTGCCAGCAGTGATAGGGGGAGAGGGGAGCTGTTTTTT
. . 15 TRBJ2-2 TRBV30 CAWDITSFETGELFF TGTGCCTGGGACATTACTAGTTTCGAGACCGGGGAGCTGTTTTTT
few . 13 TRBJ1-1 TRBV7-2 CASSTQTDTEAFF TGTGCCAGCAGCACCCAGACAGACACTGAAGCTTTCTTT
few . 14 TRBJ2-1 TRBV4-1 CASRRTFQNNEQFF TGCGCCAGCAGAAGGACTTTCCAGAACAATGAGCAGTTCTTC
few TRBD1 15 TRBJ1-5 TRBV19 CASRTAGGTNQPQHF TGTGCCAGTAGGACAGCAGGGGGCACCAATCAGCCCCAGCATTTT
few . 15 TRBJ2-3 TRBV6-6 CASSYTRGGTDTQYF TGTGCCAGCAGTTACACCAGGGGAGGCACAGATACGCAGTATTTT
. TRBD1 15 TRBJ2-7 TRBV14 CASSHLGDRVNEQYF TGTGCCAGCAGCCATCTCGGGGACAGGGTTAACGAGCAGTACTTC
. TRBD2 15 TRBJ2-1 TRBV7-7 CASSTSGGQVNEQFF TGTGCCAGCAGCACTAGCGGGGGTCAGGTGAATGAGCAGTTCTTC
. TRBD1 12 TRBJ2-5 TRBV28 CAATGKQETQYF TGTGCCGCGACAGGGAAACAAGAGACCCAGTACTTC
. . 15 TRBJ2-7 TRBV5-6 CASSLPGFSSYEQYF TGTGCCAGCAGCCTACCGGGATTCAGCTCCTACGAGCAGTACTTC
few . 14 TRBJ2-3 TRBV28 CASSLGGSTDTQYF TGTGCCAGCAGTTTAGGCGGGAGCACAGATACGCAGTATTTT
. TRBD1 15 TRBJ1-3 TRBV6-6 CASSGQGVAGNTIYF TGTGCCAGCAGCGGACAGGGGGTTGCTGGAAACACCATATATTTT
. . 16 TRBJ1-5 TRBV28 CASSKNSDGENQPQHF TGTGCCAGCAGCAAAAACTCGGACGGGGAGAATCAGCCCCAGCATTTT
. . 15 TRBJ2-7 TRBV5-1 CASSLSPQGLYEQYF TGCGCCAGCAGCTTGTCCCCGCAGGGACTGTACGAGCAGTACTTC
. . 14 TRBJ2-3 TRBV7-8 CASSPGGRGDTQYF TGTGCCAGCAGCCCGGGCGGGCGGGGAGATACGCAGTATTTT
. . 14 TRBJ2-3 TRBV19 CASSRTTTADTQYF TGTGCCAGTAGTAGGACTACTACGGCAGATACGCAGTATTTT
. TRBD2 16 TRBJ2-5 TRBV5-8 CASSLGSGGTAETQYF TGTGCCAGCAGCTTGGGTAGCGGGGGCACCGCAGAGACCCAGTACTTC
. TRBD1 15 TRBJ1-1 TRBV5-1 CASSLGQGGSTEAFF TGCGCCAGCAGCTTGGGACAGGGAGGATCCACTGAAGCTTTCTTT
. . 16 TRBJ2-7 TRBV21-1 CASSKNRRRGPDEQYF TGTGCCAGCAGCAAAAACCGTCGGAGGGGGCCGGACGAGCAGTACTTC
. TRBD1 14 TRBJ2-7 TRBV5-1 CASSTGTGGTEQYF TGCGCCAGCAGCACCGGGACAGGGGGAACCGAGCAGTACTTC
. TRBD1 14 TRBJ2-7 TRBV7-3 CASSPDRGAYEQYF TGTGCCAGCAGCCCGGACAGGGGGGCCTACGAGCAGTACTTC
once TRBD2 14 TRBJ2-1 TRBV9 CASSILSGSNEQFF TGTGCCAGCAGCATCTTAAGCGGGAGCAATGAGCAGTTCTTC
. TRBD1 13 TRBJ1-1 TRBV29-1 CSVVIARGTEAFF TGCAGCGTTGTGATTGCCAGGGGGACTGAAGCTTTCTTT
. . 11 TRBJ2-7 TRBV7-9 CASSLNYEQYF TGTGCCAGCAGCCTTAACTACGAGCAGTACTTC
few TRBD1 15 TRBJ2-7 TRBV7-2 CASSLTGTGTHEQYF TGTGCCAGCAGCCTTACCGGGACAGGGACGCACGAGCAGTACTTC
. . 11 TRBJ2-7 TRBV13 CASSLQYEQYF TGTGCCAGCAGCTTACAGTACGAGCAGTACTTC
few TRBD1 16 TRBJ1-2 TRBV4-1 CASTLRDSFSNYGYTF TGCGCCAGCACCCTTCGGGACAGTTTCTCGAACTATGGCTACACCTTC
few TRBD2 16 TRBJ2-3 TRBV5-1 CASSGGTSGLTDTQYF TGCGCCAGCAGCGGGGGGACTAGCGGGCTCACAGATACGCAGTATTTT
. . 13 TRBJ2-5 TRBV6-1 CASLGLSPVTQYF TGTGCCAGCCTGGGCCTATCCCCTGTGACCCAGTACTTC
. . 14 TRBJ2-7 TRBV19 CASSIQGPSYEQYF TGTGCCAGTAGTATCCAGGGTCCAAGCTACGAGCAGTACTTC
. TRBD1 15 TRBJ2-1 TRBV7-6 CASSFLGTVTNEQFF TGTGCCAGCAGCTTTCTTGGGACAGTGACAAATGAGCAGTTCTTC
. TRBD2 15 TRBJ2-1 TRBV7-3 CASSLAGPWDNEQFF TGTGCCAGCAGCCTAGCGGGGCCTTGGGACAATGAGCAGTTCTTC
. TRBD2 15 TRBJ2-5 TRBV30 CARASLASGEETQYF TGTGCCCGGGCGTCATTGGCTAGCGGGGAAGAGACCCAGTACTTC